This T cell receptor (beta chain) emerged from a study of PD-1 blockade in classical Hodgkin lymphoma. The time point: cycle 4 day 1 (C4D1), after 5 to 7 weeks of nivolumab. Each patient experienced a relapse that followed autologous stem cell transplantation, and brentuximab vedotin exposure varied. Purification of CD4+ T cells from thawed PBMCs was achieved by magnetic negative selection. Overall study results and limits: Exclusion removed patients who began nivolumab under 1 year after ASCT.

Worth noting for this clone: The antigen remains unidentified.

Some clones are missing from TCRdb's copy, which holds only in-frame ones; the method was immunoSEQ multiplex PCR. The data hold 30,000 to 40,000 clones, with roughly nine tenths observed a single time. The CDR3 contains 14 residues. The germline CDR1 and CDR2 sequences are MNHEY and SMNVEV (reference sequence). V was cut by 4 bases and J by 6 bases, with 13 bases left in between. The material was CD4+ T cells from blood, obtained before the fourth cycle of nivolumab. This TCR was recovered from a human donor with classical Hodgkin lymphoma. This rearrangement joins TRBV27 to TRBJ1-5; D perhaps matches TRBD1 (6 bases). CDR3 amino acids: CASSSGAGGQPQHF. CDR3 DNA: TGTGCCAGCAGTTCGGGGGCGGGGGGTCAGCCCCAGCATTTT.